The clone carrying this T cell receptor (beta chain) was detected only a few times. What it binds is unknown. Germline CDR1 reads SGHAT; CDR2 reads FQNNGV. The CDR3 consists of 16 residues. The trim removed 4 bases at V and 0 bases at J, leaving 7 bases unmatched. The data were obtained in a study of early T cells in non-severe SARS-CoV-2 infection. Study background: With bulk RNA from unsorted whole blood as input, sequencing yielded unpaired chains. Findings and caveats of the study: Sequences matched to VDJdb favored anti-spike CD8 responses, while private and CD4 specificities were missed.

cDNA molecules, individually, were tagged with unique molecular identifiers. TCRdb reprocessed the 5' RACE reads via MiXCR and lists one record per CDR3 protein. The sample has 97,000 or so distinct CDR3 sequences; around 14% are singletons. Sequenced sample: whole blood. The TCR was taken from an adult who was a healthcare worker with PCR-confirmed SARS-CoV-2 infection or an uninfected control (not recorded which). The chain recombines TRBV11-2 with TRBJ2-7; TRBD2 agrees at 9 bases. CDR3 nucleotide sequence: TGTGCCAGCAGCTCACCGACTAGCGGCAACTCCTACGAGCAGTACTTC. Its protein is CASSSPTSGNSYEQYF.